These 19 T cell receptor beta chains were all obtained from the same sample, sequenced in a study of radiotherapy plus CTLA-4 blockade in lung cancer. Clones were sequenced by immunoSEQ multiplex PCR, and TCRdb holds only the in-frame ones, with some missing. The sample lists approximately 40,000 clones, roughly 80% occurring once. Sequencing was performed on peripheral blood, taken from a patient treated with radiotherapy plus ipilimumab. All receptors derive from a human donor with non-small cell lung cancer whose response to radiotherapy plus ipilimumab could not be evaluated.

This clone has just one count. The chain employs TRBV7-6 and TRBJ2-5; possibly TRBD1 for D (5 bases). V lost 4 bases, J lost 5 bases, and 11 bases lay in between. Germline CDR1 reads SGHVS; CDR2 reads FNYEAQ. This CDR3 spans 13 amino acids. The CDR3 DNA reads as TGTGCCAGCAGCTCCATCCAGGGCGAGACCCAGTACTTC. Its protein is CASSSIQGETQYF.

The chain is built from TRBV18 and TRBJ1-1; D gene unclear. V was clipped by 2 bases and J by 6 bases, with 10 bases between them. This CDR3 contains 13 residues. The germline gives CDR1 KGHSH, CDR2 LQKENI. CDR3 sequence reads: CASSPYWAAEAFF. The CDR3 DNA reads TGTGCCAGCTCACCATACTGGGCCGCTGAAGCTTTCTTT.

The CDR3 here is CASSFSSVRGEQYF. In DNA, the CDR3 is TGTGCCAGCAGTTTCTCCTCGGTTCGGGGGGAGCAGTACTTC. This chain uses TRBV27 with TRBJ2-7; TRBD2 is a possible D gene (6 bases). V was pared by 3 bases and J by 7 bases, with 16 bases between. Looked up from germline, CDR1 is MNHEY and CDR2 is SMNVEV (reference sequence). This CDR3 is 14 amino acids long.

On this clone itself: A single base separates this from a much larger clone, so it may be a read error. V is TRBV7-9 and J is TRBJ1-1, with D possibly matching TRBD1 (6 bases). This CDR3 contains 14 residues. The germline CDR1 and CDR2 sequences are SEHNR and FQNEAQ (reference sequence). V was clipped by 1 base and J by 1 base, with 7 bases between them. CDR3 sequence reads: CASSLGQENTEAFF. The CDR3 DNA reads TGTGCCAGCAGCTTAGGACAGGAGAACACTGAAGCTTTCTTT.

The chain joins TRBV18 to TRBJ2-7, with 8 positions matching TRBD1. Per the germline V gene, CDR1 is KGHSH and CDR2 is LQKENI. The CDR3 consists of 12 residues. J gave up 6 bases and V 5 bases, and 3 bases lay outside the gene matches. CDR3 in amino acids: CASSWTGFEQYF. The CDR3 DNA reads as TGTGCCAGCTCATGGACAGGGTTCGAGCAGTACTTC.

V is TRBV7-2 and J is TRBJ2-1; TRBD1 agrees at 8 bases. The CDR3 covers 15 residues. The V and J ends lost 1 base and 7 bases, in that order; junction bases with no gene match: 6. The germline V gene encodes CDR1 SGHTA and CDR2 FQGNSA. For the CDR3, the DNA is TGTGCCAGCAGCTTAGGGGGGACAGGTTTTAATGAGCAGTTCTTC. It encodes CASSLGGTGFNEQFF.

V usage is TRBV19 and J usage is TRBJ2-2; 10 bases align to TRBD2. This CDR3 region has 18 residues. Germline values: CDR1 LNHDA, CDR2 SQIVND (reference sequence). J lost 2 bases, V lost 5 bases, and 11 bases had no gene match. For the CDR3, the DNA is TGTGCCAGTAGTTCCGGAAATAGCGGGAGGCTTAACACCGGGGAGCTGTTTTTT. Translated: CASSSGNSGRLNTGELFF.

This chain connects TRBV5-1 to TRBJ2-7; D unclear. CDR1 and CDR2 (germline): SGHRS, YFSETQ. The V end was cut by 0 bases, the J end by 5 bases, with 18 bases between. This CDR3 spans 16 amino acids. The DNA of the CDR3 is TGCGCCAGCAGCTTGGGACGGCCAACGACCACTAACGAGCAGTACTTC. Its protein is CASSLGRPTTTNEQYF. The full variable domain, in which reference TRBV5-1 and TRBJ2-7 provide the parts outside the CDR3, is KAGVTQTPRYLIKTRGQQVTLSCSPISGHRSVSWYQQTPGQGLQFLFEYFSETQRNKGNFPGRFSGRQFSNSRSEMNVSTLELGDSALYLCASSLGRPTTTNEQYFGPGTRLTVT.

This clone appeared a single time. The chain's CDR3 is CASSQDGQGAYNEQFF. The CDR3 DNA follows: TGCGCCAGCAGCCAAGACGGACAGGGGGCCTACAATGAGCAGTTCTTC. This rearrangement joins TRBV4-3 to TRBJ2-1; 10 nucleotides align to TRBD1. This CDR3 has 16 amino acids. Germline trimming cut 0 bases from V and 2 bases from J; bases unmatched to any gene: 1. In germline, CDR1 is LGHNA, CDR2 YSLEER.

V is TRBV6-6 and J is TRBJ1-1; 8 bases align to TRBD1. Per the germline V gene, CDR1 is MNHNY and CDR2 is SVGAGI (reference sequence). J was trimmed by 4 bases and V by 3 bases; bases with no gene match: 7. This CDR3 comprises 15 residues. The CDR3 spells CASSYEQGAITEAFF. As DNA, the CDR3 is TGTGCCAGCAGTTATGAGCAGGGGGCGATCACTGAAGCTTTCTTT.

CDR3 sequence: CASSFGGRPPDTQYF. The CDR3 nucleotides read TGTGCCAGCAGTTTCGGCGGGAGGCCCCCAGATACGCAGTATTTT. The V gene is TRBV27, the J gene TRBJ2-3; the match to TRBD2 covers 8 bases. The ends lost 3 bases at V and 4 bases at J; junction bases unmatched: 6. The CDR3 spans 15 residues. Germline loops: CDR1 MNHEY, CDR2 SMNVEV (reference sequence).

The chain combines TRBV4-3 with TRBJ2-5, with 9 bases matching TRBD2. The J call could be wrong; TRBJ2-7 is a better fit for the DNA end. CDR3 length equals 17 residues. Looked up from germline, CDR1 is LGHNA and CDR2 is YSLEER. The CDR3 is CASSQGRGVAGADEQYF. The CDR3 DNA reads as TGCGCCAGCAGCCAAGGAAGGGGGGTAGCGGGAGCAGACGAGCAGTACTTC.

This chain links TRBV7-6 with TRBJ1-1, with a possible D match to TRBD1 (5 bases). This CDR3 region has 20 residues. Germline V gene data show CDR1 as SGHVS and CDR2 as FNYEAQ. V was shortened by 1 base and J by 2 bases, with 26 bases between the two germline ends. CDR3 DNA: TGTGCCAGCAGCTTAGAGGGGTTTCCCGTTAGGAGAGTCCGAAACACTGAAGCTTTCTTT. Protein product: CASSLEGFPVRRVRNTEAFF.

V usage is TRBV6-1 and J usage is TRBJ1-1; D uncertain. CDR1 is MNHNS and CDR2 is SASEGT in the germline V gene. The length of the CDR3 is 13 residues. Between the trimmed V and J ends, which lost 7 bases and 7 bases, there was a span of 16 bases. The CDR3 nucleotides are TGTGCCAGCATCACGGGTATGTTTGGTGAAGCTTTCTTT. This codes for CASITGMFGEAFF.

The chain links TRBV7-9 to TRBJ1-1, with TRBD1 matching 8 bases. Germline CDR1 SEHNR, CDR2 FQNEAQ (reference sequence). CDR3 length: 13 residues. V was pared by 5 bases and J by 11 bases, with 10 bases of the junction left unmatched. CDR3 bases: TGTGCCAGCAGCCCAGGACAGGGCGAGGGGGCTTTCTTT. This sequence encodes CASSPGQGEGAFF.

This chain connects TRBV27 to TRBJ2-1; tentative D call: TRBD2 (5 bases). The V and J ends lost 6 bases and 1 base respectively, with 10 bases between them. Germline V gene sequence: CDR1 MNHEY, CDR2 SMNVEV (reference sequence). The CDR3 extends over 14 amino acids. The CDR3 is CASSFPGSYNEQFF. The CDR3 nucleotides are TGTGCCAGCAGCTTCCCGGGGTCCTACAATGAGCAGTTCTTC.

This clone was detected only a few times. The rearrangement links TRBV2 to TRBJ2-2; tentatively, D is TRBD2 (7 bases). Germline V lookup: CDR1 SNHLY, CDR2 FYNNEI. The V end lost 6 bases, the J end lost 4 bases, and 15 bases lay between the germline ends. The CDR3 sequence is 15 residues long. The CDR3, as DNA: TGTGCCAGCAGGGGGGGGGCCCTTTTCACCGGGGAGCTGTTTTTT. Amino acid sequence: CASRGGALFTGELFF. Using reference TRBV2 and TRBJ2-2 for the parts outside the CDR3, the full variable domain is EPEVTQTPSHQVTQMGQEVILRCVPISNHLYFYWYRQILGQKVEFLVSFYNNEISEKSEIFDDQFSVERPDGSNFTLKIRSTKLEDSAMYFCASRGGALFTGELFFGEGSRLTVL.

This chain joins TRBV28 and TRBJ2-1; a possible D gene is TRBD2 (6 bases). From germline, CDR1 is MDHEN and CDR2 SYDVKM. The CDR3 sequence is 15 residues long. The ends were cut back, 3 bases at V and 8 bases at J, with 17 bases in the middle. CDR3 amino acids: CASSLGLVPPDEQFF. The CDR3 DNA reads TGTGCCAGCAGTTTGGGACTCGTACCGCCAGATGAGCAGTTCTTC.

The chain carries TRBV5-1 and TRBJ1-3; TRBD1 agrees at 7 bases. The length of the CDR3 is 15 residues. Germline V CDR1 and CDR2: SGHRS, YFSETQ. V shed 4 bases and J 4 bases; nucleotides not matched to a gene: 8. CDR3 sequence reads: CASSEGTAIGNTIYF. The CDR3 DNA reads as TGCGCCAGCAGCGAGGGGACAGCTATAGGAAACACCATATATTTT.